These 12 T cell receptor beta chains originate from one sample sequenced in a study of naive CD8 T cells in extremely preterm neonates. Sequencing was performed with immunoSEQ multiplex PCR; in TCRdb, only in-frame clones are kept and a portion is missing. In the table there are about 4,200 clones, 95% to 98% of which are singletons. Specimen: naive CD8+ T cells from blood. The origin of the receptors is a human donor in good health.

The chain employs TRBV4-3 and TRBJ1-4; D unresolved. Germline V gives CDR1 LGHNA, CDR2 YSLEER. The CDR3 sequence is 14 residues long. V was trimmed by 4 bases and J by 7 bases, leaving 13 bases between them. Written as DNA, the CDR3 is TGCGCCAGCAGCCTGGAAAGAGGAAGTGAAAAACTGTTTTTT. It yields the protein CASSLERGSEKLFF.

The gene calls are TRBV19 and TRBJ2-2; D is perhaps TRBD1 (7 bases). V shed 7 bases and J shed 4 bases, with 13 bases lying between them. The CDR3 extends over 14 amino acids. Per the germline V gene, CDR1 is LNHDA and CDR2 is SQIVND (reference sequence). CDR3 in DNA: TGTGCCAGTACCCCAGGGGGGATCACCGGGGAGCTGTTTTTT. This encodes CASTPGGITGELFF.

Written as DNA, the CDR3 is TGTGCCAGTAGTTTCCGGGGGGGGATTGGGAGCGAGCAGTACTTC. Protein product: CASSFRGGIGSEQYF. This chain joins TRBV19 and TRBJ2-7; 8 positions agree with TRBD2. Germline loops: CDR1 LNHDA, CDR2 SQIVND (reference sequence). CDR3 length equals 15 residues. V trimming: 5 bases; J trimming: 6 bases; junction bases outside the gene matches: 12.

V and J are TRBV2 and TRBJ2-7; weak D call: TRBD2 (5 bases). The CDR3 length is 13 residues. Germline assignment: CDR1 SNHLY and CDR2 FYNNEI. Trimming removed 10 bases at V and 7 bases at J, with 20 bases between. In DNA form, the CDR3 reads TGTGCCACGAGGACCGGGAACCCTGGGGAGCAGTACTTC. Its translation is CATRTGNPGEQYF.

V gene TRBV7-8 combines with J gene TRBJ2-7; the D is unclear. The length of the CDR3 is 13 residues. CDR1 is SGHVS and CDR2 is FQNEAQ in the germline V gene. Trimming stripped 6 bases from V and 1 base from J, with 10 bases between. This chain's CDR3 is CASSIQNSYEQYF. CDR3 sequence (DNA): TGTGCCAGCAGTATACAGAATTCCTACGAGCAGTACTTC.

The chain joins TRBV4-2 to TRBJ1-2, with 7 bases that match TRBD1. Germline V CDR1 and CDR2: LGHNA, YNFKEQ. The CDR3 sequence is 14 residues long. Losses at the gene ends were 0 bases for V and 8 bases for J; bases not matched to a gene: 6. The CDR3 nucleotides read TGTGCCAGCAGCCAAGAAGACAGGGACCGGGGCTACACCTTC. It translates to CASSQEDRDRGYTF.

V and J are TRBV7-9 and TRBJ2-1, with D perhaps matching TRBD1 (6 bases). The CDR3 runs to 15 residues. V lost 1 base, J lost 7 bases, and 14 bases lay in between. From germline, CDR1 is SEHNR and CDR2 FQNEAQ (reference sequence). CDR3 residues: CASSLGSTGFNEQFF. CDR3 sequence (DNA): TGTGCCAGCAGCTTAGGATCAACAGGGTTTAATGAGCAGTTCTTC.

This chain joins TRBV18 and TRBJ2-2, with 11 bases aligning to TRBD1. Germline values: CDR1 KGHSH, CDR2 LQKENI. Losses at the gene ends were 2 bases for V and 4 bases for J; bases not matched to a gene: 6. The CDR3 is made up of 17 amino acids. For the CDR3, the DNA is TGTGCCAGCTCACCAGAGTCCGGGACAGGGGGCACCGGGGAGCTGTTTTTT. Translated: CASSPESGTGGTGELFF. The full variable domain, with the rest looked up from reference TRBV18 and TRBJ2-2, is NAGVMQNPRHLVRRRGQEARLRCSPMKGHSHVYWYRQLPEEGLKFMVYLQKENIIDESGMPKERFSAEFPKEGPSILRIQQVVRGDSAAYFCASSPESGTGGTGELFFGEGSRLTVL.

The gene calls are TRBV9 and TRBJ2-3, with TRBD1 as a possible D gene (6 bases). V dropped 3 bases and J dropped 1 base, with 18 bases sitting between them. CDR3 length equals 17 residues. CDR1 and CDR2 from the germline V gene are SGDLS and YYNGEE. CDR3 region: CASSANPRAGGTDTQYF. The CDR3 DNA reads TGTGCCAGCAGCGCCAACCCCCGGGCAGGGGGCACAGATACGCAGTATTTT. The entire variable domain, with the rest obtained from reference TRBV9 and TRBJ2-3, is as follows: DSGVTQTPKHLITATGQRVTLRCSPRSGDLSVYWYQQSLDQGLQFLIQYYNGEERAKGNILERFSAQQFPDLHSELNLSSLELGDSALYFCASSANPRAGGTDTQYFGPGTRLTVL.

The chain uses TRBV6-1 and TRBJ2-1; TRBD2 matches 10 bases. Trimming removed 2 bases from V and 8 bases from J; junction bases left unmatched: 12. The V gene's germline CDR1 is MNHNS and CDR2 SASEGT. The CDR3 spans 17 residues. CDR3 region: CASSERGGASGSDEQFF. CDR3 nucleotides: TGTGCCAGCAGTGAACGGGGAGGAGCTAGCGGGAGCGATGAGCAGTTCTTC.

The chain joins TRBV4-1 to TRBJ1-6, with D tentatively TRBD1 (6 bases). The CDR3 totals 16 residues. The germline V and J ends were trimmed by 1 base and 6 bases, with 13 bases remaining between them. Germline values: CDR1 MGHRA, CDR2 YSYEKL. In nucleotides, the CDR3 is TGCGCCAGCAGCCAAGGTGCGGGGGCTGTTAATTCACCCCTCCACTTT. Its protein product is CASSQGAGAVNSPLHF.

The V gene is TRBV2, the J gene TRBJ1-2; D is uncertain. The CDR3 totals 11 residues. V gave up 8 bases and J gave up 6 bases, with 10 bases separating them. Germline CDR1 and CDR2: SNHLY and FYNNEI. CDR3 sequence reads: CASLSPDGYTF. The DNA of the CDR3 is TGTGCCAGCCTGAGTCCCGATGGCTACACCTTC.